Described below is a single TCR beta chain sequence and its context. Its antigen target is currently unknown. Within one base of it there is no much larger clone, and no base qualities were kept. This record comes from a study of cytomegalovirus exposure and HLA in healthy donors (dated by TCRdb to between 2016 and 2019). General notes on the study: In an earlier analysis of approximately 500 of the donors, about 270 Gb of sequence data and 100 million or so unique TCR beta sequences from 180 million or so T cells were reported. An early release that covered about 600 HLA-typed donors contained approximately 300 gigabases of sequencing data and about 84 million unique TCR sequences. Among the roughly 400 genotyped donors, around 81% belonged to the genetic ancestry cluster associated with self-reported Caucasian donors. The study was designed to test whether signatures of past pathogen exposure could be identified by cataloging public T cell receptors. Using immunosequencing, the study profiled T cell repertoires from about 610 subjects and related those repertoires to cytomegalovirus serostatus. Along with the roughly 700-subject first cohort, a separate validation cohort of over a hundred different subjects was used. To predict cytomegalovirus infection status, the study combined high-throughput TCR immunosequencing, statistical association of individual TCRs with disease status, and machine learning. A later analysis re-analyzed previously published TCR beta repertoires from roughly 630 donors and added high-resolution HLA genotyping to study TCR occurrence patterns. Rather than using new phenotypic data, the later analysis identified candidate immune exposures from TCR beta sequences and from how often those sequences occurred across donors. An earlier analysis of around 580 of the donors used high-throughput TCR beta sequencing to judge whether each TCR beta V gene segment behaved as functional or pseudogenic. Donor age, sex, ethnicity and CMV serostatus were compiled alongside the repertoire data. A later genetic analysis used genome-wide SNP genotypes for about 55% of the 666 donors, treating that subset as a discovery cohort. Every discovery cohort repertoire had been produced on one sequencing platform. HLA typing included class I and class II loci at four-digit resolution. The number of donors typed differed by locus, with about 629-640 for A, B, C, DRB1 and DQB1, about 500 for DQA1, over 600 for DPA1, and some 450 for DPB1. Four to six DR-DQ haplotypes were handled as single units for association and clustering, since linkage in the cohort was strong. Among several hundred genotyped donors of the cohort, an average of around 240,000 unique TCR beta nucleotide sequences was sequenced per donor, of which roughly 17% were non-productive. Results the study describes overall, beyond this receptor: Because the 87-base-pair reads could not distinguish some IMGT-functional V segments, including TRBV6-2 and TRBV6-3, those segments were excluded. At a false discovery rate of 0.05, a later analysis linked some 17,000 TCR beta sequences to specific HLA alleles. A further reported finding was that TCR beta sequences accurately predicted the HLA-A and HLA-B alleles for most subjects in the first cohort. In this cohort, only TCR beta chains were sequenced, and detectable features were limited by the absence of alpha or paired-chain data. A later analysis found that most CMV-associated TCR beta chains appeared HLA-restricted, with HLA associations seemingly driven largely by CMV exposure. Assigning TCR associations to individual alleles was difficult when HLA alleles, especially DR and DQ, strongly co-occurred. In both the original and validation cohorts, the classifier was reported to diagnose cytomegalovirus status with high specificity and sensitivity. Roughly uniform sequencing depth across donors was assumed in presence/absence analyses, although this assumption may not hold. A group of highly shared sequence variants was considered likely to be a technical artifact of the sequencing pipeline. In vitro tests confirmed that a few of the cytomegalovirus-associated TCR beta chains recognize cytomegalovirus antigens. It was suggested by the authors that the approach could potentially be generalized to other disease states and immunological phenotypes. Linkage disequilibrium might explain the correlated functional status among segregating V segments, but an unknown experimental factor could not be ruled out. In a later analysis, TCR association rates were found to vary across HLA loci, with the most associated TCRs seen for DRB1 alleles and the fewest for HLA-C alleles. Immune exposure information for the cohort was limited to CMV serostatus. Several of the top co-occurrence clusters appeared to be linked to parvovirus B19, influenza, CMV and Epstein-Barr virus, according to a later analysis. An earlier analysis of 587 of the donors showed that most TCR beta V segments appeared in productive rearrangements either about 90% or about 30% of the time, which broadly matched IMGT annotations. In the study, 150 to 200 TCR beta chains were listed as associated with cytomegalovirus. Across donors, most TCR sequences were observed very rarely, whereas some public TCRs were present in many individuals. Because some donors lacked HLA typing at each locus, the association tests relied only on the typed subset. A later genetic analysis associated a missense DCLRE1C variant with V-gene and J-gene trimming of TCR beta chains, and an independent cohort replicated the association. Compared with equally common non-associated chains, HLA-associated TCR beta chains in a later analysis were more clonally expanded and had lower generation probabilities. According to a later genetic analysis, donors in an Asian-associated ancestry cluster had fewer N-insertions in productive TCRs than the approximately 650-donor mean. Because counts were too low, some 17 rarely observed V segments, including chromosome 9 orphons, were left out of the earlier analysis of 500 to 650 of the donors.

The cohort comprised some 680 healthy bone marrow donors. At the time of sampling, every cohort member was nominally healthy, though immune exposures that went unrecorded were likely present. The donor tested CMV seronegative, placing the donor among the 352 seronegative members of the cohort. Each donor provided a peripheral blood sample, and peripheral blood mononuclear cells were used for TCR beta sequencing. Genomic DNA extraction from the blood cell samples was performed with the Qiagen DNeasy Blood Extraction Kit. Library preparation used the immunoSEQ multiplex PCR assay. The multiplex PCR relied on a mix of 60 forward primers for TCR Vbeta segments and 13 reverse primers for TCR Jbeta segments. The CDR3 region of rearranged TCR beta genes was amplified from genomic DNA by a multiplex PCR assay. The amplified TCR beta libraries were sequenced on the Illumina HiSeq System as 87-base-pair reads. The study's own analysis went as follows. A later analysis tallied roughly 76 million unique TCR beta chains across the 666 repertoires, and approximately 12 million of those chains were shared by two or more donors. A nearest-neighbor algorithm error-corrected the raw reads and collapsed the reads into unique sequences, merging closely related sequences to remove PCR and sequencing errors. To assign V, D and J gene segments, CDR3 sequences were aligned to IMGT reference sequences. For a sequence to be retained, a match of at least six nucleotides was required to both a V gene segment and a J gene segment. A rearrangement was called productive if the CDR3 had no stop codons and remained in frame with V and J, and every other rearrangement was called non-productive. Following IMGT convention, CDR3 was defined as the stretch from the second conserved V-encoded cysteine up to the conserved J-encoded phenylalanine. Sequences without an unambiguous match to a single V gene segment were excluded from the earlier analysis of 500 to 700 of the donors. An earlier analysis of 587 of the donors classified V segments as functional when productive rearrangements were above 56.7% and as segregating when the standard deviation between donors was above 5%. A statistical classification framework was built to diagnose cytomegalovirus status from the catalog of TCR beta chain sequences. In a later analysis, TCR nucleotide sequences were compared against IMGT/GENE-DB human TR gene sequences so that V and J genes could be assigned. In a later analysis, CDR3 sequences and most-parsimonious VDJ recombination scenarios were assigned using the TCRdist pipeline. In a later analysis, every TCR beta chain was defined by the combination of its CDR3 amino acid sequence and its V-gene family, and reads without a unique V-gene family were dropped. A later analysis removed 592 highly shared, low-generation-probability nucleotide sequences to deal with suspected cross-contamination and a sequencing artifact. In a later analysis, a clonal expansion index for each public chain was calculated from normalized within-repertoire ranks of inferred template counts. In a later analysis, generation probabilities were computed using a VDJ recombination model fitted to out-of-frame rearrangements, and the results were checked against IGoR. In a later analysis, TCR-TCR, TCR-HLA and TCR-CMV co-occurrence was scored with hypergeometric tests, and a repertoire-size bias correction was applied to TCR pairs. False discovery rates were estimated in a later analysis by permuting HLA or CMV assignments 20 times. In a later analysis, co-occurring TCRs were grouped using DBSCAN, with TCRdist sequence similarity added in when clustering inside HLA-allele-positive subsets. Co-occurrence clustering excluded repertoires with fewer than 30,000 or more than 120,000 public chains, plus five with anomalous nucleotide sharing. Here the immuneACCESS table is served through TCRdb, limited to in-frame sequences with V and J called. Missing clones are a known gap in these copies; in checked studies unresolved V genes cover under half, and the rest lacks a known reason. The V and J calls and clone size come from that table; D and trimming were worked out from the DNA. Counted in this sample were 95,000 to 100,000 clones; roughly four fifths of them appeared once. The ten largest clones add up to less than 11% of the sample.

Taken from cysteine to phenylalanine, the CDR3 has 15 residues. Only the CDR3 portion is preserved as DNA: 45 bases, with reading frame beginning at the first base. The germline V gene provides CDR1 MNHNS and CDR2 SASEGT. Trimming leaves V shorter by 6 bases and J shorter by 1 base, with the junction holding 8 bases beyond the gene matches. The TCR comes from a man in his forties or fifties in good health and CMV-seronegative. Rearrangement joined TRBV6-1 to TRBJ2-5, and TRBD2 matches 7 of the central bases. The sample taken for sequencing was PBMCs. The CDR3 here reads CASRVRDYPQETQYF. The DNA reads TGTGCCAGCAGGGTCCGGGACTACCCCCAAGAGACCCAGTACTTC.